The 18 T cell receptor beta chains below all came from one sample that was sequenced in a study of blood T cell repertoires in COVID-19. Some clones are missing from TCRdb's copy, which holds only in-frame ones; the method was immunoSEQ multiplex PCR. This sample carries around 40,000 clones, about 90% of them seen once, and the ten largest clones take about 12%. Material for sequencing was peripheral blood. Receptor source: a human donor in a cohort sampled during active COVID-19.

V gene TRBV30 combines with J gene TRBJ1-3, with 9 nucleotides matching TRBD1. This CDR3 is built from 17 residues. The V gene's germline CDR1 is GTSNPN and CDR2 SVGIG (reference sequence). V lost 4 bases and J lost 1; bases outside the gene matches: 11. CDR3 region: CAWIIPRDRVSGNTIYF. For the CDR3, the DNA is TGTGCCTGGATAATCCCCCGGGACAGGGTTTCTGGAAACACCATATATTTT.

This chain uses TRBV19 with TRBJ1-5; 10 bases align to TRBD1. J gave up 10 bases and V 5 bases, and 8 bases lay outside the gene matches. Germline lookup yields CDR1 LNHDA and CDR2 SQIVND (reference sequence). CDR3 length equals 14 residues. The DNA of the CDR3 is TGTGCCAGTAGTGGGGACAGGGGCCTAATACCCCAGCATTTT. Protein product: CASSGDRGLIPQHF.

The rearrangement joins TRBV21-1 to TRBJ2-5; TRBD1 was called by the table and not checked on the DNA. TRBV21-1 is a recognized pseudogene. The CDR3 length is 16 residues. CDR3 DNA: TGTGCCAGCAGCAAAGTTGTGGGCAGGGCCCAAGAGACCCAGTACTTC. Translation: CASSKVVGRAQETQYF.

V gene TRBV15 combines with J gene TRBJ2-7, with no clear D. Deletions cut 0 bases from V and 6 bases from J, with 9 bases between. There are 13 residues in the CDR3. CDR1 and CDR2 (germline): LNHNV, YYDKDF (reference sequence). DNA of the CDR3: TGTGCCACCAGCAGAGATTTCGACTCCGAGCAGTACTTC. Protein product: CATSRDFDSEQYF.

The genes are TRBV11-2 and TRBJ1-1; no clear D gene. This CDR3 comprises 13 residues. The germline gives CDR1 SGHAT, CDR2 FQNNGV. Trimming stripped 2 bases from V and 1 base from J, with 5 bases between. Here the CDR3 DNA reads TGTGCCAGCAGCTTACGAGAGAACACTGAAGCTTTCTTT. Its protein is CASSLRENTEAFF. Complete variable domain (other parts from reference TRBV11-2 and TRBJ1-1): EAGVAQSPRYKIIEKRQSVAFWCNPISGHATLYWYQQILGQGPKLLIQFQNNGVVDDSQLPKDRFSAERLKGVDSTLKIQPAKLEDSAVYLCASSLRENTEAFFGQGTRLTVV.

J is TRBJ1-1 and V is TRBV5-1; D is undetermined. The CDR3 sequence is 14 residues long. V was clipped by 0 bases and J by 1 base, with 7 bases between them. CDR1 is SGHRS, CDR2 YFSETQ, per germline. CDR3 sequence (DNA): TGCGCCAGCAGCTTGGCCGGAGCGAACACTGAAGCTTTCTTT. As protein: CASSLAGANTEAFF.

This clone was seen just once. The V and J genes are TRBV19 and TRBJ2-7; 7 bases fit TRBD1. Trimming at V came to 3 bases and at J to 3 bases, leaving 11 bases not matched to a gene. In germline, CDR1 is LNHDA, CDR2 SQIVND (reference sequence). The length of the CDR3 is 16 residues. In DNA form, the CDR3 reads TGTGCCAGTAGTATCCGAGGACAGGCAAGAAGCTACGAGCAGTACTTC. Translation gives CASSIRGQARSYEQYF. The full variable domain, rest sourced from reference TRBV19 and TRBJ2-7, is DGGITQSPKYLFRKEGQNVTLSCEQNLNHDAMYWYRQDPGQGLRLIYYSQIVNDFQKGDIAEGYSVSREKKESFPLTVTSAQKNPTAFYLCASSIRGQARSYEQYFGPGTRLTVT.

The J gene is TRBJ1-3, the V gene TRBV5-1, with 9 bases matching TRBD1. Germline CDR1 reads SGHRS; CDR2 reads YFSETQ. J gave up 0 bases and V 4 bases, and 5 bases lay outside the gene matches. The CDR3 contains 16 residues. CDR3 sequence reads: CASSLGQGSSGNTIYF. In DNA form, the CDR3 reads TGCGCCAGCAGCCTAGGACAGGGGAGCTCTGGAAACACCATATATTTT.

The chain carries TRBV7-3 and TRBJ2-1; 11 nucleotides line up with TRBD2. Germline lookup yields CDR1 SGHTA and CDR2 FQGTGA. J lost 7 bases, V lost 5 bases, and 7 bases had no gene match. The CDR3 covers 15 residues. CDR3 region: CASSPRLAGTNEQFF. The CDR3 DNA reads as TGTGCCAGCAGCCCAAGACTAGCGGGGACGAATGAGCAGTTCTTC.

The chain employs TRBV25-1 and TRBJ1-2; no reliable D call. The V end was cut by 8 bases, the J end by 7 bases, with 17 bases between. CDR1 and CDR2 (germline): MGHDK, SYGVNS. This CDR3 is 13 amino acids long. The CDR3 coding sequence is TGTGCCAGCTCTTACGGGTCAGAGTCTGGCTACACCTTC. This codes for CASSYGSESGYTF.

V gene TRBV13 combines with J gene TRBJ1-6; 8 bases map to TRBD1. CDR3 length: 17 amino acids. CDR1 is PRHDT, CDR2 FYEKMQ, per germline (reference sequence). The V gene end was trimmed by 5 bases and the J gene end by 10 bases; junction bases not matched to a gene: 16. CDR3 loop: CASSARSGGQGGSPLHF. The CDR3 coding sequence is TGTGCCAGCAGCGCCAGAAGCGGAGGACAGGGAGGATCACCCCTCCACTTT.

The rearrangement links TRBV11-2 to TRBJ1-4; the match to TRBD1 covers 7 bases. The CDR3 is 16 amino acids. V shed 5 bases and J 3 bases; nucleotides not matched to a gene: 9. Germline CDR1 reads SGHAT; CDR2 reads FQNNGV. CDR3 sequence (DNA): TGTGCCAGCAGCCTAGGGACAGCCTTCCCTAATGAAAAACTGTTTTTT. Its protein is CASSLGTAFPNEKLFF.

This clone was counted once. V gene TRBV10-3 combines with J gene TRBJ2-6; TRBD2 matches 9 bases. Germline V gives CDR1 ENHRY, CDR2 SYGVKD. The V and J ends lost 3 bases and 2 bases, in that order; junction bases with no gene match: 2. The CDR3 contains 16 residues. CDR3 DNA sequence: TGTGCCATCAGTGAAGCGGGGGGAACTGGGGCCAACGTCCTGACTTTC. It is translated as CAISEAGGTGANVLTF.

This clone was observed a single time. The chain has TRBV27 and TRBJ1-2, with TRBD1 matching over 8 bases. The CDR3 is 15 amino acids. The junction had 7 bases not matched to a gene; V was cut back by 7 bases and J by 0 bases. CDR1 and CDR2 (germline): MNHEY, SMNVEV (reference sequence). The CDR3, as DNA: TGTGCCAGCACCCCCGGACAGGGTTCTAACTATGGCTACACCTTC. It yields the protein CASTPGQGSNYGYTF.

The chain carries TRBV7-2 and TRBJ2-3; weak D call: TRBD2 (6 bases). CDR3 length: 16 residues. The germline V and J ends were trimmed by 0 bases and 2 bases, with 12 bases remaining between them. Germline-derived CDR1 and CDR2 are SGHTA and FQGNSA. CDR3 region: CASSLAAGSHTDTQYF. The CDR3 region has the DNA TGTGCCAGCAGCTTAGCTGCGGGATCACACACAGATACGCAGTATTTT.

This sequence joins TRBV7-2 and TRBJ1-5; 9 bases match TRBD1. CDR1 and CDR2 from the germline V gene are SGHTA and FQGNSA. V lost 5 bases, J lost 1 base, and 6 bases stayed unmatched. The CDR3 runs 16 residues. The CDR3 protein is CASSGTGHGSNQPQHF. The DNA of the CDR3 is TGTGCCAGCAGCGGGACAGGGCATGGGAGCAATCAGCCCCAGCATTTT. Based on the CDR3 plus reference TRBV7-2 and TRBJ1-5, the full variable domain is GAGVSQSPSNKVTEKGKDVELRCDPISGHTALYWYRQSLGQGLEFLIYFQGNSAPDKSGLPSDRFSAERTGGSVSTLTIQRTQQEDSAVYLCASSGTGHGSNQPQHFGDGTRLSIL.

This clone occurred once. The rearrangement links TRBV7-9 to TRBJ2-2; 10 bases are a match to TRBD2. The CDR3 runs 16 residues. V shed 4 bases, J shed 5 bases, and the junction held 7 bases outside the gene matches. The germline CDR1 and CDR2 sequences are SEHNR and FQNEAQ (reference sequence). The CDR3 region has the DNA TGTGCCAGCAGCTCCCCCCTACTAGCGGGGACCGGGGAGCTGTTTTTT. Its translation is CASSSPLLAGTGELFF.

The genes are TRBV24-1 and TRBJ2-2, with D perhaps matching TRBD1 (7 bases). This CDR3 region has 14 residues. Between the trimmed V and J ends, which lost 4 bases and 10 bases, there was a span of 15 bases. CDR1 and CDR2 (germline): KGHDR, SFDVKD. The CDR3, as DNA: TGTGCCACCAGTGACAGGGGGGCCCCCCTGGAGCTGTTTTTT. Its protein product is CATSDRGAPLELFF.